This T cell receptor (beta chain) is from a study of spatial heterogeneity in lung cancer. Background on the study: Detected beta-chain sequences consistently exceeded alpha-chain sequences.

TCRdb re-called the 5' RACE reads with MiXCR, one entry per CDR3 protein. The data contain about 38,000 distinct CDR3 sequences, roughly 8% of them singletons. This clonotype was detected many times. Sample time point: sample taken at primary tumor resection. Unsorted whole RNA from tumor, nontumor lung or frozen PBMC underwent sequencing. V was pared by 4 bases and J by 7 bases, with 4 bases of the junction left unmatched. The CDR3 is made up of 15 amino acids. Germline lookup yields CDR1 MNHNS and CDR2 SASEGT. This chain connects TRBV6-1 to TRBJ2-1; 13 bases are shared with TRBD2. The sequencing used PBMCs, collected at surgery. This receptor was identified in a male donor with early-stage non-small cell lung cancer. CDR3 residues: CASSAETSGRNEQFF. The CDR3 bases are TGTGCCAGCAGTGCAGAGACTAGCGGGAGGAATGAGCAGTTCTTC.